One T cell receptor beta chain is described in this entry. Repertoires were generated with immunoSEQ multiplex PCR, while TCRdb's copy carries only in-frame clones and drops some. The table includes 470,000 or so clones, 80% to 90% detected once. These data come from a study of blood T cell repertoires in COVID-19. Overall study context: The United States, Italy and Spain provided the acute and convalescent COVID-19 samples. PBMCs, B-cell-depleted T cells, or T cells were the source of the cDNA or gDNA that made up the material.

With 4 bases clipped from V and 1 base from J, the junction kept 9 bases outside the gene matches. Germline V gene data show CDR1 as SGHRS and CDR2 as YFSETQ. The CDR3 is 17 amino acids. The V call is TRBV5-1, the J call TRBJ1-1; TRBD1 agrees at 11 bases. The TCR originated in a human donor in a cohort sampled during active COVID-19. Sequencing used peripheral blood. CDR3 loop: CASSILRTGGGNTEAFF. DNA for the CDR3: TGCGCCAGCAGCATACTCAGGACAGGGGGCGGGAACACTGAAGCTTTCTTT.